The sequence of this T cell receptor beta chain was determined in a study of regulatory T cells in long-lasting Graves disease (TCRdb year 2021). Turning to the overall study: In the newly diagnosed Graves' disease group, patients had been taking antithyroid drugs for less than 3 months. A total of about 35 samples underwent TCR sequencing, from around 13 patients with persistent Graves' disease and 20 or so patients with newly diagnosed Graves' disease. The study was registered as a clinical trial and conducted in China. Patients with persistent Graves' disease were compared with patients with newly diagnosed Graves' disease using TCR sequencing and RNA sequencing of peripheral blood.

Interpreted using the paper, the time point label stands for: newly diagnosed GD, antithyroid drugs for less than 3 months. RNA was extracted from PBMCs in TRIzol for both TCR sequencing and RNA sequencing. The diagnosis of Graves' disease was made according to American Thyroid Association guidelines. Recruitment of patients was carried out at an endocrinology department in Xi'an, China. Each patient gave 9 to 10 milliliters of peripheral blood, collected in an EDTA anticoagulant tube. Ficoll Paque Plus density gradient separation was used to isolate PBMCs, and no additional T cell sorting was done. RNA quality was checked with an Agilent 2100 Bioanalyzer and agarose gel, and concentration with a NanoDrop 2000. Libraries came from multiplex PCR. Instrument on record: Illumina HiSeq 4000. TCR beta libraries were built with iRepertoire HTBI primers and Arm-PCR amplification of CDR3 regions. Before sequencing, the PCR products went through gel purification. The authors' analysis ran thus. Across samples, 60 to 75 TRBV and 13 to 15 TRBJ segments were identified and used for gene usage analysis of CDR3 amino acid clonotypes. COPE and FqMerger were used to merge the filtered high-quality paired reads into contigs. BLAST was used to align contigs to IMGT TRBV, TRBD and TRBJ reference genes, and CDR3 was defined according to IMGT. Any clonotype with a frequency above 0.1% was counted as a highly expanded clone. Shannon entropy was used to measure repertoire diversity, and the Gini coefficient was used to measure V-J evenness. A clonotype found in more than one individual was treated as public. The public sequencing data were trimmed at Q25 with fastp and processed into clonotypes with MiXCR by TCRdb, which kept only in-frame beta chains. Entries that share a CDR3 protein sequence are merged under the most common genes and DNA. The V and J calls come from TCRdb's annotation, not from the publication. For this sample there are 500,000 or so distinct CDR3 sequences; about 14% appear just once. The ten largest clones represent approximately 17% of the sample.

This clonotype occurred many times. The target of this receptor is not known. Per-base qualities were not stored, and no clone one base away is much larger. The full study reports these points: Peripheral blood alone was examined, since thyroid tissue, which constituted the primary lesion, could not be accessed. Only the TCR beta chain was sequenced and analyzed. Persistent disease showed preferential use of TRBV28, TRBJ1-2 and TRBJ2-5, whereas newly diagnosed disease favored TRBV20-1 and TRBJ2-1. A larger number of public clonotypes was shared among persistent patients (2,741) than among newly diagnosed patients (around 880). Compared with newly diagnosed patients, patients with persistent Graves' disease had lower TCR Shannon entropy and fewer highly expanded clones, which suggests clonal expansion. As a limitation, the authors acknowledged that the small sample size may reduce accuracy.

The CDR3 spans 14 residues, from the cysteine through the phenylalanine. Only CDR3 DNA remains: 42 bases, in frame from the first base. Taken from the germline V gene, the CDR1 and CDR2 loops are SNHLY and FYNNEI. Ends trimmed: V by 2 bases, J by 1 base; bases unmatched to a gene: 1. The same data also contributed to another study, on T cells in Graves' hyperthyroidism and ophthalmopathy. According to the second study: A patient counted as having stable Graves' hyperthyroidism if no progression to ophthalmopathy occurred over 18 months of follow-up. Hyperthyroidism patients were newly diagnosed, had a disease duration of under 2 months, and were aged 18 to 65 years. Exclusion was applied to patients with uncontrolled infections, other autoimmune diseases, pregnancy or lactation. Diagnoses were based on clinical symptoms, serum thyroxine and TRAb, thyroid ultrasound and orbital computed tomography. For the first round of RT-PCR on the TCR CDR3, the HTBI primer set was used together with the Qiagen OneStep RT-PCR kit. Most expanded thyroid clonotypes (frequency above 0.001) were also detected in blood, a finding suggesting that blood repertoires may reflect thyroid immune responses. In cross-validation, a model built on a 13 V-J signature told ophthalmopathy apart from stable hyperthyroidism with 85% to 90% sensitivity and around 81% specificity, and in testing the same model reached 80%/75%. In validation, the model predicted progression to ophthalmopathy with 55% to 71% sensitivity and approximately 78% specificity, a median of about 6.7 months before onset. A discovery cohort of about 96 patients, fewer than 50 with Graves' ophthalmopathy and about 60 with stable Graves' hyperthyroidism, was used to find distinguishing TCR V-J signatures. An independent validation cohort of under 20 hyperthyroidism patients and 17 patients who later progressed to ophthalmopathy tested prospective prediction of ophthalmopathy. The approximately 98 discovery patients were randomly divided into training and test sets at a 7:3 ratio. The study also compared thyroid tissue and blood T-cell repertoires from several Graves' hyperthyroidism patients. After sampling, hyperthyroidism patients received methimazole starting at 30 mg daily, and ophthalmopathy patients received high-dose intravenous methylprednisolone. The libraries were constructed in a second round of multiplex PCR and then size-selected and purified. Sequencing of the libraries was done on an Illumina HiSeq2000 using paired-end 100 bp reads. SOAPnuke was used to process the raw data, throwing out any read that contained adapters or uncalled bases, had a mean Phred below 15, or lacked an exact constant-primer or identifier match. COPE v1.2.5 was used to merge high-quality paired reads, and clonotypes were defined as unique nucleotide sequences. MiTCR v1.1 was used to align clonotypes to the IMGT TRBV, TRBD and TRBJ reference segments. The analysis included only V-J combinations with a frequency above 0.0001, which together covered around 99% of the repertoires. A TCS score was defined as the ratio of F50 (clonal expansion) to E x V (chaos), with BLOSUM62-based TCRdist applied between CDR3 peptides within each V-J. Welch's t-statistics and random forest reduced roughly 500 V-J features to 10 to 15, which were used in a naive Bayes classifier (R e1071). Sample size was not statistically predetermined, and investigators were not blinded to group allocation. TCR Vbeta CDR3 sequencing of 140 or so peripheral blood samples (fewer than 45 ophthalmopathy, around 80 hyperthyroidism and some 17 progressor patients) is reported in the paper.

Specimen: peripheral blood mononuclear cells (PBMCs), collected at new diagnosis, from a patient treated with antithyroid drugs. This TCR was sampled from a woman in her fifties or sixties with Graves disease. Donor details come from another sample of the same person, matched by shared clones. Here the chain combines TRBV2 and TRBJ1-1; 7 bases in the middle match TRBD1. The nucleotide sequence is TGTGCCAGCAGTGAAAGGACAGGGAACACTGAAGCTTTCTTT. Its protein is CASSERTGNTEAFF.